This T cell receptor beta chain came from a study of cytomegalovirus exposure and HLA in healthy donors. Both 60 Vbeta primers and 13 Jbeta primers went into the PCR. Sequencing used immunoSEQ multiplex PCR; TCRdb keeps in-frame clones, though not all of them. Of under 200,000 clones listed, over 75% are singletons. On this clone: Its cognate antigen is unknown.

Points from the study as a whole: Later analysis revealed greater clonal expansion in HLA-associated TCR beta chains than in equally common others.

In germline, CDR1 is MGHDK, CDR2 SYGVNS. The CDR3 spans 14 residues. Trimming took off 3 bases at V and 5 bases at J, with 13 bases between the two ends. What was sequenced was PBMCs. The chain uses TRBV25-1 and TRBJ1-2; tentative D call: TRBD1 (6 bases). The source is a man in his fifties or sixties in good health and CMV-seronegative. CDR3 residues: CASSDPRTVYGYTF. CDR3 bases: TGTGCCAGCAGTGACCCAAGGACAGTTTATGGCTACACCTTC.